This T cell receptor (beta chain) emerged from a study of CD8 T cells in ankylosing spondylitis. Study-level points and caveats: One TCR beta motif, made up of about 8 highly homologous variants, appeared characteristic of ankylosing spondylitis blood. Clones linked to disease, bearing a CD8+ phenotype, were relatively rare in peripheral blood. Researchers reportedly found disease-linked clones significantly enriched in matched ankylosing spondylitis synovial fluid. Reactive arthritis synovial fluid and blood previously showed some of these motif variants.

V dropped 4 bases and J dropped 8; count of bases not matched to a gene: 4. The CDR3 is 13 amino acids. The table lists this clonotype with many counts. Its antigen is unknown. Using quantitative 5'-RACE with molecular barcodes, the authors made TCR beta libraries. MiXCR, run by TCRdb on the 5' RACE reads, gives a single entry per CDR3 protein. Of about 500,000 distinct CDR3 sequences listed, about an eighth are singletons. This TCR derives from a male donor with ankylosing spondylitis. V is TRBV12-3 or TRBV12-4 and J is TRBJ1-2; TRBD1 aligns across 10 bases. The source material was blood, either unsorted or a sorted T cell fraction (not recorded which). The CDR3 protein is CASSSRDRGGYTF. CDR3 bases: TGTGCCAGCAGTTCCCGGGACAGGGGAGGCTACACCTTC.